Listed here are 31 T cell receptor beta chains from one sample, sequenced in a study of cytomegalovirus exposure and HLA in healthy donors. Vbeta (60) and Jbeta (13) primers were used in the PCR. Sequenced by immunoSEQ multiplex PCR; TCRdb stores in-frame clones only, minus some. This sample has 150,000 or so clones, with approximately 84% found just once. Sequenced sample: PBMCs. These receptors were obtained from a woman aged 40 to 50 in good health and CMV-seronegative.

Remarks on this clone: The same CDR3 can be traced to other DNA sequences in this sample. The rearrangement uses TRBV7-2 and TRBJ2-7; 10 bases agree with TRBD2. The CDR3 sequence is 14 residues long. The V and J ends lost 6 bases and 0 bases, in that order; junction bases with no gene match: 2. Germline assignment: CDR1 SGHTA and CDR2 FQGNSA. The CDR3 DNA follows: TGTGCCAGCAGTCGGACTAGCGGCTCCTACGAGCAGTACTTC. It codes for CASSRTSGSYEQYF.

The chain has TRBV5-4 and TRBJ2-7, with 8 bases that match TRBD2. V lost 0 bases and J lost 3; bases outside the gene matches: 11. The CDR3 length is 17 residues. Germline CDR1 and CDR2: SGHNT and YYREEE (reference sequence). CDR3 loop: CASSLGGKSGSFYEQYF. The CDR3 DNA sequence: TGTGCCAGCAGCTTGGGGGGGAAAAGCGGGAGCTTCTACGAGCAGTACTTC. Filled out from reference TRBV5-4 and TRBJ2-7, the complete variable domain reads ETGVTQSPTHLIKTRGQQVTLRCSSQSGHNTVSWYQQALGQGPQFIFQYYREEENGRGNFPPRFSGLQFPNYSSELNVNALELDDSALYLCASSLGGKSGSFYEQYFGPGTRLTVT.

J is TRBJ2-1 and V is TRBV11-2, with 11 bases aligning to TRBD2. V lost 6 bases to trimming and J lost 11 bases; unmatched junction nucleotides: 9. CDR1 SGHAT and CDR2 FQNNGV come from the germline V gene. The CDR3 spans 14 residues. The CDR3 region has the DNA TGTGCCAGCAGTCGGCTTACTAGCGGGAGCCAGCAGTTCTTC. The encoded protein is CASSRLTSGSQQFF.

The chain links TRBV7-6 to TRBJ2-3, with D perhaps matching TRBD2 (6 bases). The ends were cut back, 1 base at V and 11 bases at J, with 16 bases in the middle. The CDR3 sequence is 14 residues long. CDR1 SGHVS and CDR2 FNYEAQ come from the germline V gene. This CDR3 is CASSLGDSPGGQYF. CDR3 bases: TGTGCCAGCAGCTTAGGGGACTCTCCTGGGGGGCAGTATTTT.

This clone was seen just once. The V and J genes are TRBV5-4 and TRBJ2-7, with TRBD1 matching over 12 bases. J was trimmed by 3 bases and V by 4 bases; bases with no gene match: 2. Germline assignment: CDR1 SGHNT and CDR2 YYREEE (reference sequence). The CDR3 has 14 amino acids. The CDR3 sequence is CASSGTGGFYEQYF. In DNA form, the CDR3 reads TGTGCCAGCAGCGGGACAGGGGGCTTCTACGAGCAGTACTTC.

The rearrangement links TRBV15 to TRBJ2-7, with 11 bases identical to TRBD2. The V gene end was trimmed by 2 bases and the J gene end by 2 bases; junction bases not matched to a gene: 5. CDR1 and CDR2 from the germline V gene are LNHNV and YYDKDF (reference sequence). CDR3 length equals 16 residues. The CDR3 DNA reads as TGTGCCACCAGCAGAATAGCGGGAGGGCCGACCTACGAGCAGTACTTC. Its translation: CATSRIAGGPTYEQYF.

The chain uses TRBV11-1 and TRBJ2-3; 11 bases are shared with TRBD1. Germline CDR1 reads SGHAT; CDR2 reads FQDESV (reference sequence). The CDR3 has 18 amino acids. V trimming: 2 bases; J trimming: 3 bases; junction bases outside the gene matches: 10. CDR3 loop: CASSLQPGTGGGTDTQYF. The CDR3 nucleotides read TGTGCCAGCAGCTTACAACCCGGGACAGGGGGAGGGACAGATACGCAGTATTTT. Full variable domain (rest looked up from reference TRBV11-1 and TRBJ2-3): EAEVAQSPRYKITEKSQAVAFWCDPISGHATLYWYRQILGQGPELLVQFQDESVVDDSQLPKDRFSAERLKGVDSTLKIQPAELGDSAMYLCASSLQPGTGGGTDTQYFGPGTRLTVL.

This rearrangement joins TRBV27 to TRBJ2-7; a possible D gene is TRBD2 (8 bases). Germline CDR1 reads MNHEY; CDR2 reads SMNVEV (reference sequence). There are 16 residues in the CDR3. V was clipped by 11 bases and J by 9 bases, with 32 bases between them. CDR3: CAAGGLTNSGTGRQYF. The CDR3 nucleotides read TGTGCCGCAGGGGGTCTAACTAATAGCGGGACCGGTCGGCAGTACTTC.

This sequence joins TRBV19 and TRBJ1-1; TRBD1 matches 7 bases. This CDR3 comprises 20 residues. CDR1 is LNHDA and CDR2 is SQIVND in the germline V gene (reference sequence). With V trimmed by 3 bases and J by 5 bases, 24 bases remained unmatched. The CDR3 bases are TGTGCCAGTAGTATTAACCTTTTCGGATTACGACAGGGCGGAGAGACTGAAGCTTTCTTT. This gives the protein CASSINLFGLRQGGETEAFF.

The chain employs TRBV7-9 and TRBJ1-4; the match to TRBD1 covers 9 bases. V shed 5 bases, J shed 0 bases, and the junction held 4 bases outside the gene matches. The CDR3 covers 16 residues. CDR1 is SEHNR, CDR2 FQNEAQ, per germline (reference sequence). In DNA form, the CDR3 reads TGTGCCAGCAGCCGACAGGGGGTTTCAACTAATGAAAAACTGTTTTTT. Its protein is CASSRQGVSTNEKLFF. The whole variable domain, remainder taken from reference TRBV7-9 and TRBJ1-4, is DTGVSQNPRHKITKRGQNVTFRCDPISEHNRLYWYRQTLGQGPEFLTYFQNEAQLEKSRLLSDRFSAERPKGSFSTLEIQRTEQGDSAMYLCASSRQGVSTNEKLFFGSGTQLSVL.

CDR3 residues: CASSLVGSVNTEAFF. The CDR3 DNA is TGTGCCAGCAGCTTAGTAGGCAGCGTGAACACTGAAGCTTTCTTT. The V gene is TRBV13, the J gene TRBJ1-1, with D hard to call. The germline V and J ends were trimmed by 1 base and 0 bases, with 9 bases remaining between them. The CDR3 sequence is 15 residues long. Germline V gene sequence: CDR1 PRHDT, CDR2 FYEKMQ (reference sequence).

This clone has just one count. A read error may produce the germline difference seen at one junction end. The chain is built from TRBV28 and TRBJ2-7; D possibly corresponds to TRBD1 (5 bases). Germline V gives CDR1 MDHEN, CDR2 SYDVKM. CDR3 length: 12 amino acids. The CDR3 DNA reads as TGTGCCAGCAGTTTCGGACAAGGACCCCGCCACTTC. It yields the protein CASSFGQGPRHF.

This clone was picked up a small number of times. The CDR3 region is CASSLRADSGRAWYNEQFF. Here the CDR3 DNA reads TGTGCCAGCAGCTTGAGGGCGGATAGCGGGAGGGCCTGGTACAATGAGCAGTTCTTC. This chain uses TRBV7-2 with TRBJ2-1, with 11 bases lining up with TRBD2. This CDR3 is built from 19 residues. Germline V gene data show CDR1 as SGHTA and CDR2 as FQGNSA. V shed 3 bases and J 4 bases; nucleotides not matched to a gene: 14.

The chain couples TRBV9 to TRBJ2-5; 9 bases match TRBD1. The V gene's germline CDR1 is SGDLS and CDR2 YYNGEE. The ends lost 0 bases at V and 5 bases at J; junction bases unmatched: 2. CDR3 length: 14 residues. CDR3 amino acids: CASSVVGQGETQYF. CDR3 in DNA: TGTGCCAGCAGCGTAGTGGGACAGGGTGAGACCCAGTACTTC. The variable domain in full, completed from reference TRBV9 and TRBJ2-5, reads DSGVTQTPKHLITATGQRVTLRCSPRSGDLSVYWYQQSLDQGLQFLIQYYNGEERAKGNILERFSAQQFPDLHSELNLSSLELGDSALYFCASSVVGQGETQYFGPGTRLLVL.

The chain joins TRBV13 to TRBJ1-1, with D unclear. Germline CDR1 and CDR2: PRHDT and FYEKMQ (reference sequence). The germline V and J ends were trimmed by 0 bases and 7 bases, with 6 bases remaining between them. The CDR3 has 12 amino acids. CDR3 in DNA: TGTGCCAGCAGCTTAGGGCAGGATGAAGCTTTCTTT. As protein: CASSLGQDEAFF.

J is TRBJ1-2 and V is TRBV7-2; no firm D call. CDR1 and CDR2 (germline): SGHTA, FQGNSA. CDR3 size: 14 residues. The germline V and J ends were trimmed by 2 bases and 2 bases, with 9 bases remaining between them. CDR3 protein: CASSLTVMNYGYTF. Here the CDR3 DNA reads TGTGCCAGCAGCTTAACGGTAATGAACTATGGCTACACCTTC.

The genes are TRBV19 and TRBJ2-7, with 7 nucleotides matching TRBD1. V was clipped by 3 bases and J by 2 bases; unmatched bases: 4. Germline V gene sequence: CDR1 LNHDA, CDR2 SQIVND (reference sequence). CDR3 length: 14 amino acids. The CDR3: CASSIGQAAYEQYF. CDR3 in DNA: TGTGCCAGTAGTATTGGACAGGCAGCCTACGAGCAGTACTTC.

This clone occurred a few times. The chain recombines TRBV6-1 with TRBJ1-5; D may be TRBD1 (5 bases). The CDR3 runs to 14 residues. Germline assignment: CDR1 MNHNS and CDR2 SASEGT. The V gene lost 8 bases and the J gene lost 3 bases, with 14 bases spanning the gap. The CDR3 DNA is TGTGCCAGCGGGAACAGGATAATCAATCAGCCCCAGCATTTT. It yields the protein CASGNRIINQPQHF.

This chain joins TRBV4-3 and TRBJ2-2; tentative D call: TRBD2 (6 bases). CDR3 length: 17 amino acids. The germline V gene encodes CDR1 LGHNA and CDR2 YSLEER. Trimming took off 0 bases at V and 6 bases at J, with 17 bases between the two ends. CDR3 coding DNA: TGCGCCAGCAGCCAAGAAAGGGAGGTTTTTATGTCCGGGGAGCTGTTTTTT. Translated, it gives CASSQEREVFMSGELFF.

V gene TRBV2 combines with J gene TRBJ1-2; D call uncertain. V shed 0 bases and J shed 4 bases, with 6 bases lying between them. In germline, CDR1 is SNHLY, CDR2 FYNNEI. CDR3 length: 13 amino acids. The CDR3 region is CASSEAPSYGYTF. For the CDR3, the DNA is TGTGCCAGCAGTGAAGCGCCGAGCTATGGCTACACCTTC.

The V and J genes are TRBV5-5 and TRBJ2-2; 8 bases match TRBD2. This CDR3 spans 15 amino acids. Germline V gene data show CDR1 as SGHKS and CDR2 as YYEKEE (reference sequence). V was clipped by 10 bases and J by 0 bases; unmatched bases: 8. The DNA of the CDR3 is TGTGCCTCCGCCAGACTAGCGCCGAACACCGGGGAGCTGTTTTTT. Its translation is CASARLAPNTGELFF.

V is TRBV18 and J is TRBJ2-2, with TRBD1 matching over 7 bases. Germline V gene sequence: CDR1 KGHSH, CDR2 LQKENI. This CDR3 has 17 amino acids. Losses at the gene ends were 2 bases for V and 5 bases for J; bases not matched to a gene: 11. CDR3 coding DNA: TGTGCCAGCTCACCAAGAGGGGGCCCCGGGGCTACCGGGGAGCTGTTTTTT. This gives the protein CASSPRGGPGATGELFF.

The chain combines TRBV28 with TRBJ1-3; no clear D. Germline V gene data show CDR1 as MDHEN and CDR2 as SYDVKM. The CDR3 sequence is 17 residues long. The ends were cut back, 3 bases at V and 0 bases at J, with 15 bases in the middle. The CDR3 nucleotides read TGTGCCAGCAGTTTGTGGAGCTCGCGAATCTCTGGAAACACCATATATTTT. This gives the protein CASSLWSSRISGNTIYF.

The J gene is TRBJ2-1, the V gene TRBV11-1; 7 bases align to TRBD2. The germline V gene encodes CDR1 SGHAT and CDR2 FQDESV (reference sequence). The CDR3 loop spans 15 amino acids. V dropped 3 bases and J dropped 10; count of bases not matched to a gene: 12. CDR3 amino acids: CASSLSPGLSSEQFF. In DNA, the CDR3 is TGTGCCAGCAGCTTGTCGCCGGGACTATCATCAGAGCAGTTCTTC.

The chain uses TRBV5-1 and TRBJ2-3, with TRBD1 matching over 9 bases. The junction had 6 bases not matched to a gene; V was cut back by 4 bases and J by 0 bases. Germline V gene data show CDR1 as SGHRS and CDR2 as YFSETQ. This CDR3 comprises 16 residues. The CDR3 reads CASSPNRGPSTDTQYF. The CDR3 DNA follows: TGCGCCAGCAGCCCCAACAGGGGGCCGAGCACAGATACGCAGTATTTT.

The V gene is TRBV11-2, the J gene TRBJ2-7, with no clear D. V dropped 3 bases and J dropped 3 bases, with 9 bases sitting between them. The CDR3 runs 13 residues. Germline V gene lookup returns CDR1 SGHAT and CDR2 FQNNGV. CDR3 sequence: CASSFYRDYEQYF. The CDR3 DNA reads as TGTGCCAGCAGCTTTTACAGAGACTACGAGCAGTACTTC.

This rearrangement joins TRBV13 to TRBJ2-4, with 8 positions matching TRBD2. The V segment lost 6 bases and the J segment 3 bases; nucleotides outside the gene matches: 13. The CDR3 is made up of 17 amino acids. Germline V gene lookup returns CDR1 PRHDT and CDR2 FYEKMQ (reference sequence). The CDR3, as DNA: TGTGCCAGCAGGGACACCACTAGCGGCTCTGGCAAAAACATTCAGTACTTC. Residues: CASRDTTSGSGKNIQYF.

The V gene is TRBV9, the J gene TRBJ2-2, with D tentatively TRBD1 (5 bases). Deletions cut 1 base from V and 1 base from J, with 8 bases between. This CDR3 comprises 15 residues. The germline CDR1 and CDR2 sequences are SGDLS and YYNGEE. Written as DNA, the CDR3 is TGTGCCAGCAGCGTAAGGACACAGAACACCGGGGAGCTGTTTTTT. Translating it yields CASSVRTQNTGELFF.

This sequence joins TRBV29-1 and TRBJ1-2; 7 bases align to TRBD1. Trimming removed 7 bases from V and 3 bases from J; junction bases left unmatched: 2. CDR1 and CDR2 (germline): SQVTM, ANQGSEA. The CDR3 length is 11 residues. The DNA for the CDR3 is TGCAGCGGGGGGACAGACTATGGCTACACCTTC. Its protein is CSGGTDYGYTF. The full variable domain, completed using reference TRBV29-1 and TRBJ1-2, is SAVISQKPSRDICQRGTSLTIQCQVDSQVTMMFWYRQQPGQSLTLIATANQGSEATYESGFVIDKFPISRPNLTFSTLTVSNMSPEDSSIYLCSGGTDYGYTFGSGTRLTVV.

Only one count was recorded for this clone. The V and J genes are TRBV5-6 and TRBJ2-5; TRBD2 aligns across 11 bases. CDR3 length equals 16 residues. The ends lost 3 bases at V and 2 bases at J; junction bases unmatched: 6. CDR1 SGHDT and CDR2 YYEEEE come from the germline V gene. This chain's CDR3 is CASSSTGLAVQETQYF. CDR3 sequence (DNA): TGTGCCAGCAGCTCGACGGGACTAGCGGTGCAAGAGACCCAGTACTTC.

The CDR3 here is CAIGGTTLGEQFF. The CDR3 region has the DNA TGTGCCATCGGCGGGACTACCCTCGGAGAGCAGTTCTTC. The gene calls are TRBV10-3 and TRBJ2-1; 7 bases map to TRBD2. Trimming removed 8 bases from V and 10 bases from J; junction bases left unmatched: 11. The CDR3 totals 13 residues. Germline CDR1 reads ENHRY; CDR2 reads SYGVKD.